A single sample is the source of the 6 T cell receptor beta chains below, sequenced in a study of T cell responses to AZD1222 COVID-19 vaccine (dated by TCRdb to about 2021). Library preparation employed the immunoSEQ multiplex PCR assay. The table comes from immuneACCESS by way of TCRdb, which keeps in-frame sequences with V and J called. Part of the clones is missing from these tables; in studies checked, under half for an unresolved V gene and the rest for unknown reasons. Within this sample are 110,000 or so clones, with 88% of them counted one time only. The leading ten clones occupy 6.5% of the sample. The label giving this sample's time point can be read as: about 28 days (+/-7) after the second vaccine dose. The specimen comprised peripheral blood, sampled 28 days after the second AZD1222 dose. The receptors originated from an adult who received the AZD1222 COVID-19 vaccine.

The gene calls are TRBV7-9 and TRBJ2-7; the D is unclear. Germline lookup yields CDR1 SEHNR and CDR2 FQNEAQ (reference sequence). V was trimmed by 3 bases and J by 5 bases, leaving 11 bases between them. The CDR3 has 13 amino acids. The CDR3 DNA sequence: TGTGCCAGCAGCTTTTTTCGGGTCGACGAGCAGTACTTC. This sequence encodes CASSFFRVDEQYF.

The chain joins TRBV18 to TRBJ1-4; 7 positions agree with TRBD1. This CDR3 is 16 amino acids long. The J segment lost 0 bases and the V segment lost 2 bases, leaving 3 bases of the junction unmatched. CDR1 KGHSH and CDR2 LQKENI come from the germline V gene. CDR3 bases: TGTGCCAGCTCACCAAGACAGGGTACAACTAATGAAAAACTGTTTTTT. Protein sequence: CASSPRQGTTNEKLFF.

This chain connects TRBV10-3 to TRBJ1-2, with TRBD1 as a possible D gene (5 bases). CDR1 ENHRY and CDR2 SYGVKD come from the germline V gene. The germline V and J ends were trimmed by 5 bases and 6 bases, with 10 bases remaining between them. This CDR3 is 12 amino acids long. The CDR3 nucleotides read TGTGCCATCAGTAACCCGGGGGATGGCTACACCTTC. Its translation is CAISNPGDGYTF.

The V gene is TRBV19, the J gene TRBJ1-2; TRBD1 matches at 11 bases. Germline V gene lookup returns CDR1 LNHDA and CDR2 SQIVND (reference sequence). The ends lost 5 bases at V and 6 bases at J; junction bases unmatched: 8. CDR3 size: 15 residues. CDR3 loop: CASSERTGGLDGYTF. CDR3 bases: TGTGCCAGTAGTGAGAGGACAGGGGGCTTGGATGGCTACACCTTC. Full variable domain (remainder filled in from reference TRBV19 and TRBJ1-2): DGGITQSPKYLFRKEGQNVTLSCEQNLNHDAMYWYRQDPGQGLRLIYYSQIVNDFQKGDIAEGYSVSREKKESFPLTVTSAQKNPTAFYLCASSERTGGLDGYTFGSGTRLTVV.

The V call is TRBV15, the J call TRBJ2-3, with D possibly TRBD2 on 5 matching bases. Germline assignment: CDR1 LNHNV and CDR2 YYDKDF (reference sequence). Trimming stripped 1 base from V and 1 base from J, with 12 bases between. The CDR3 is made up of 16 amino acids. The CDR3 nucleotides read TGTGCCACCAGCAGAGTGCGGGCTAGAGGCACAGATACGCAGTATTTT. Amino acid sequence: CATSRVRARGTDTQYF. The complete variable domain, with remaining parts taken from reference TRBV15 and TRBJ2-3, reads DAMVIQNPRYQVTQFGKPVTLSCSQTLNHNVMYWYQQKSSQAPKLLFHYYDKDFNNEADTPDNFQSRRPNTSFCFLDIRSPGLGDTAMYLCATSRVRARGTDTQYFGPGTRLTVL.

This chain uses TRBV6-2 or TRBV6-3 with TRBJ2-7; TRBD2 matches at 12 bases. In germline, CDR1 is MNHEY, CDR2 SVGEGT. The CDR3 is 16 amino acids. The junction had 7 bases not matched to a gene; V was cut back by 5 bases and J by 2 bases. DNA of the CDR3: TGTGCCAGCAGTGGAACTAGCGGGGGGCCCACCTACGAGCAGTACTTC. It codes for CASSGTSGGPTYEQYF.